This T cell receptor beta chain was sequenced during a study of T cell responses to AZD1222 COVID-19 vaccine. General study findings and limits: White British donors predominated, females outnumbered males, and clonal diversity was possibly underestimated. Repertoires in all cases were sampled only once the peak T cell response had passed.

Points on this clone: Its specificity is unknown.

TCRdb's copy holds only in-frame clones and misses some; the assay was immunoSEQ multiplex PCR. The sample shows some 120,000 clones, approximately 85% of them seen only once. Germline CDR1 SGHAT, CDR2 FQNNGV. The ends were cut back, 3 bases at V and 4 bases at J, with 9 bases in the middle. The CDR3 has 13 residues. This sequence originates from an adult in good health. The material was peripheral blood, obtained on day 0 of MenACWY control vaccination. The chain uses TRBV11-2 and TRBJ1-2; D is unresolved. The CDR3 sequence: CASSFVGSYGYTF. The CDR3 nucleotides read TGTGCCAGCAGCTTTGTAGGGTCCTATGGCTACACCTTC.